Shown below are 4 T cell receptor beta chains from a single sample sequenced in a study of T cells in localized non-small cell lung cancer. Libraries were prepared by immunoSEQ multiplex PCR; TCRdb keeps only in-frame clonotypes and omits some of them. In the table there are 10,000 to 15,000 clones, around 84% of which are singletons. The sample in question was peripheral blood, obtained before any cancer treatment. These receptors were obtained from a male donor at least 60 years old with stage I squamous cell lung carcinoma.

CDR3 DNA sequence: TGTGCCAGCTCACTCTCCGGGACGCAAGAGACCCAGTACTTC. Translated: CASSLSGTQETQYF. The chain combines TRBV18 with TRBJ2-5, with D perhaps assigned TRBD1 or TRBD2 (5 bases each). This CDR3 comprises 14 residues. With 4 bases removed from V and 2 bases from J, the gap between germline ends came to 11 bases. CDR1 is KGHSH, CDR2 LQKENI, per germline.

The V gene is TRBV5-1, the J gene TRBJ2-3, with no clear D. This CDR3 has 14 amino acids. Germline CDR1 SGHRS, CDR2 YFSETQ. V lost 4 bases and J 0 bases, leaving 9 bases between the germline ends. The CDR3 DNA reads TGCGCCAGCAGCCCGAGTTCTAGCACAGATACGCAGTATTTT. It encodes CASSPSSSTDTQYF.

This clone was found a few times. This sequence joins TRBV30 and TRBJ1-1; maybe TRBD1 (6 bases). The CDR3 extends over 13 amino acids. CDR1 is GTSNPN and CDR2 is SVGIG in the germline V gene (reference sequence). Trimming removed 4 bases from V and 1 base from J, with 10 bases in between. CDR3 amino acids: CAWKGQWNTEAFF. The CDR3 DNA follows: TGTGCCTGGAAGGGACAATGGAACACTGAAGCTTTCTTT.

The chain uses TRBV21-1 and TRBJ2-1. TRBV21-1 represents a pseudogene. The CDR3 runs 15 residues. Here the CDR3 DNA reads TGTGCCAGACTCCAACAGACTTCGACCTACAATGAGCAGTTCTTC. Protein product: CARLQQTSTYNEQFF.